The sample holds many counts of the clone carrying this T cell receptor beta chain. The sample is drawn from a study of T-cell reconstitution after alpha-beta-depleted transplantation in children. The CDR3 sequence is 12 residues long. The ends were cut back, 5 bases at V and 5 bases at J, with 12 bases in the middle. Per the germline V gene, CDR1 is DFQATT and CDR2 is SNEGSKA (reference sequence). As it was prepared, the TCRbeta library received unique molecular identifiers. TCRdb recomputed calls from the PCR reads with MiXCR, one row per CDR3 protein. The sample shows roughly 220,000 distinct CDR3 sequences, over 9.5% of them seen only once.

The sequencing used PBMCs from the stem cell graft donor, collected from the stem cell graft. V usage is TRBV20-1 and J usage is TRBJ1-2; possibly TRBD1 for D (5 bases). This sequence was found in a human donor who donated a stem cell graft to a child with SCID. DNA for the CDR3: TGCAGTGCTCAACCGACAGCTTATGGCTACACCTTC. This sequence encodes CSAQPTAYGYTF.